Listed here are 17 T cell receptor beta chains from one sample, sequenced in a study of T cells in women clearing cervical HPV infection. Sequencing was performed with immunoSEQ multiplex PCR; in TCRdb, only in-frame clones are kept and a portion is missing. Across 30,000 to 35,000 clones, the top ten clones capture roughly 1.5% of the sample. The sequencing input was blood buffy coat. These receptors were taken from a woman aged 18-69 years with a cervical HPV16 infection that either progressed to CIN3+ or cleared (not recorded which).

On this clone: The DNA ends 3 residues before the CDR3 does, and the rest of the CDR3 is filled in from the germline J gene. The chain carries TRBV19 and TRBJ1-2; D unclear. The CDR3 extends over 13 amino acids. Trimming took 4 bases from V and 4 from J, leaving 10 bases between them. CDR1 is LNHDA and CDR2 is SQIVND in the germline V gene (reference sequence). CDR3 DNA, as far as it was read: TGTGCCAGTAGTACCCTTAGATCCTATGGC. This sequence encodes CASSTLRSYG. The whole CDR3 sequence reads CASSTLRSYGYTF.

Notes on this clone: The CDR3 end lies 3 residues beyond the end of the read and is filled in from the germline J gene. The V and J genes are TRBV7-3 and TRBJ1-2, with 9 bases fitting TRBD1. Per germline, CDR1 SGHTA and CDR2 FQGTGA. The CDR3 has 15 residues. The ends lost 0 bases at V and 4 bases at J; junction bases unmatched: 3. CDR3 amino acids: CASSLTPGQGYGYTF. CDR3 DNA (partial): TGTGCCAGCAGCTTAACCCCGGGACAGGGCTATGGC.

For this clone: The read terminates 3 residues before the CDR3 end, so the remaining end is supplied by the germline J gene. The gene calls are TRBV5-1 and TRBJ1-1; possibly TRBD1 for D (5 bases). Germline-derived CDR1 and CDR2 are SGHRS and YFSETQ. The CDR3 length is 16 residues. Trimming cost V 4 bases and J 4 bases, with 20 bases left between them. The DNA read from the CDR3 is TGCGCCAGCAGCCCCGGACCAGGATCGGGGGTCACTGAA. It yields the protein CASSPGPGSGVTE. The whole CDR3 reads CASSPGPGSGVTEAFF.

With regard to this clone: The read gets to within 3 residues of the CDR3 end, and the germline J gene fills in the rest. This chain joins TRBV19 and TRBJ2-7; 8 nucleotides match TRBD2. CDR3 length: 14 residues. Germline V gene lookup returns CDR1 LNHDA and CDR2 SQIVND (reference sequence). After removal of 5 bases from V and 3 bases from J, the junction contained 6 bases not matched to a gene. The CDR3 bases that were read are TGTGCCAGTAGTGCGGGGGGCACGCGCTACGAG. Amino acids: CASSAGGTRYE. The entire CDR3 sequence reads CASSAGGTRYEQYF.

With regard to this clone: The CDR3 goes on 3 residues after the read ends, and that part is filled in from the germline J gene. The chain couples TRBV12-3 or TRBV12-4 to TRBJ2-1; 8 nucleotides line up with TRBD2. There are 13 residues in the CDR3. The junction had 6 bases not matched to a gene; V was cut back by 5 bases and J by 9 bases. The covered CDR3 bases are TGTGCCAGCAGTCTGGGACTAGTGGGTGAG. Its translation: CASSLGLVGE. The complete CDR3 protein is CASSLGLVGEQFF.

A remark on this clone: Read data end 3 residues before the CDR3 end; the end is taken from the germline J gene. The chain uses TRBV30 and TRBJ1-1; 8 bases are shared with TRBD1. Germline CDR1 and CDR2: GTSNPN and SVGIG (reference sequence). V dropped 3 bases and J dropped 3; count of bases not matched to a gene: 12. This CDR3 contains 16 residues. CDR3 bases read: TGTGCCTGGAGGTCGGGGTACAGGGGGTTCGACACTGAA. Translation: CAWRSGYRGFDTE. The entire CDR3 protein is CAWRSGYRGFDTEAFF.

In regard to this clone: The read terminates 3 residues before the CDR3 end, so the remaining end is supplied by the germline J gene. This sequence joins TRBV18 and TRBJ1-5, with D perhaps matching TRBD1 (5 bases). This CDR3 spans 13 amino acids. Germline CDR1 KGHSH, CDR2 LQKENI. Trimming took off 7 bases at V and 7 bases at J, with 14 bases between the two ends. CDR3 in amino acids: CASLGVFGQPQHF. The sequenced part of the CDR3 DNA is TGTGCCAGCTTAGGGGTTTTCGGGCAGCCC. Together with reference TRBV18 and TRBJ1-5, the CDR3 gives the full variable domain: NAGVMQNPRHLVRRRGQEARLRCSPMKGHSHVYWYRQLPEEGLKFMVYLQKENIIDESGMPKERFSAEFPKEGPSILRIQQVVRGDSAAYFCASLGVFGQPQHFGDGTRLSIL.

For this clone: The sequence runs out 3 residues before the end of the CDR3; the remainder is reconstructed from the germline J gene. The genes are TRBV12-3 or TRBV12-4 and TRBJ2-5, with 7 bases fitting TRBD1. CDR3 length equals 16 residues. Losses at the gene ends were 9 bases for V and 1 base for J; bases not matched to a gene: 14. This chain's CDR3 is CASRKGDSRIQETQYF. Incomplete CDR3 DNA: TGTGCCAGTAGGAAAGGGGACAGTCGGATCCAAGAGACC.

With respect to this clone: The CDR3 end lies 3 residues beyond the end of the read and is filled in from the germline J gene. V is TRBV5-5 and J is TRBJ1-2; the match to TRBD1 covers 9 bases. The germline CDR1 and CDR2 sequences are SGHKS and YYEKEE (reference sequence). The length of the CDR3 is 14 residues. The CDR3 loop is CASSSRGQGDGYTF. The sequenced CDR3 bases are TGTGCCAGCAGCTCGAGGGGACAGGGTGACGGC.

Concerning this clone: The read stops 3 residues short of the end of the CDR3; the missing end is completed from the germline J gene. The rearrangement uses TRBV7-3 and TRBJ2-3, with a weak D call TRBD1 (6 bases). Germline-derived CDR1 and CDR2 are SGHTA and FQGTGA. V was cut by 2 bases and J by 0 bases, with 12 bases left in between. This CDR3 comprises 16 residues. The covered CDR3 bases are TGTGCCAGCAGCTTAGAGGGGGTTCGTAGCACAGATACG. It encodes CASSLEGVRSTDT. The entire CDR3 is CASSLEGVRSTDTQYF.

On this clone: The observed sequence ends 3 residues before the CDR3 terminus, with the missing tail filled in from the germline J gene. The chain is built from TRBV11-3 and TRBJ2-1; weak D call: TRBD1 (5 bases). Trimming stripped 5 bases from V and 5 bases from J, with 7 bases between. This CDR3 contains 12 residues. In germline, CDR1 is SGHNT, CDR2 YENEEA. CDR3 amino acids: CASSRRDNEQFF. The CDR3 bases that were read are TGTGCCAGCAGCCGCAGGGACAATGAG.

In the case of this clone: Coverage ceases 3 residues before the CDR3 finishes, and the germline J gene fills in the end. The chain carries TRBV5-6 and TRBJ1-2; D is ambiguous. There are 15 residues in the CDR3. Germline CDR1 reads SGHDT; CDR2 reads YYEEEE. V was pared by 6 bases and J by 5 bases, with 20 bases between. CDR3 protein: CASTLRERILYGYTF. CDR3 DNA (partial): TGTGCCAGCACCCTAAGGGAGCGGATATTATATGGC.

Incomplete CDR3 DNA: TGCAGCGCTACCACAGGGGAAGAGACG. Protein: CSATTGEET. The CDR3 in full is CSATTGEETQYF. The chain links TRBV29-1 to TRBJ2-3, with 7 positions matching TRBD1. The read is 3 residues too short to cover the CDR3 end, so that end is filled in from the germline J gene. Germline V gene lookup returns CDR1 SQVTM and CDR2 ANQGSEA. The CDR3 totals 12 residues.

As for this clone: The CDR3 end lies 3 residues beyond the end of the read and is filled in from the germline J gene. The chain uses TRBV12-3 or TRBV12-4 and TRBJ2-7; the D call may be TRBD1 or TRBD2 (5 bases each). The CDR3 covers 14 residues. V shed 3 bases and J shed 4 bases, with 13 bases lying between them. The chain's CDR3 is CASSFGGQIYEQYF. The part of the CDR3 DNA that was read is TGTGCCAGCAGTTTTGGAGGACAAATATACGAG.

A remark on this clone: The sequenced fragment ends 3 residues before the CDR3 boundary, so the rest is inferred from the germline J gene. The rearrangement links TRBV7-2 to TRBJ1-5; a weak D match, TRBD1 (5 bases). This CDR3 is 14 amino acids long. The germline CDR1 and CDR2 sequences are SGHTA and FQGNSA. V was cut by 4 bases and J by 9 bases, with 16 bases left in between. The CDR3 bases that were read are TGTGCCAGCAGCTCAGGGCCCCTCAACGGGCCC. It translates to CASSSGPLNGP. The entire CDR3 protein is CASSSGPLNGPQHF. The variable domain in full, completed from reference TRBV7-2 and TRBJ1-5, reads GAGVSQSPSNKVTEKGKDVELRCDPISGHTALYWYRQSLGQGLEFLIYFQGNSAPDKSGLPSDRFSAERTGGSVSTLTIQRTQQEDSAVYLCASSSGPLNGPQHFGDGTRLSIL.

Concerning this clone itself: The read terminates 3 residues ahead of where the CDR3 ends, so the germline J gene completes it. V gene TRBV19 combines with J gene TRBJ2-7; D gene uncertain. The V gene lost 4 bases and the J gene lost 6 bases, with 7 bases spanning the gap. CDR1 and CDR2 (germline): LNHDA, SQIVND (reference sequence). The CDR3 extends over 11 amino acids. The CDR3 loop is CASSTRVEQYF. The covered CDR3 bases are TGTGCCAGTAGTACCCGGGTCGAG.

For this clone: From the germline J gene comes the end of the CDR3, since the read stops 3 residues before it. The chain recombines TRBV19 with TRBJ2-4; D call uncertain. This CDR3 comprises 12 residues. Per germline, CDR1 LNHDA and CDR2 SQIVND (reference sequence). Partial CDR3 DNA: TGTGCCAGTAGGCCCCCCAACTATGGT. Translation gives CASRPPNYG. The whole CDR3 sequence reads CASRPPNYGQYF. The entire variable domain, with the rest obtained from reference TRBV19 and TRBJ2-4, is as follows: DGGITQSPKYLFRKEGQNVTLSCEQNLNHDAMYWYRQDPGQGLRLIYYSQIVNDFQKGDIAEGYSVSREKKESFPLTVTSAQKNPTAFYLCASRPPNYGQYFGAGTRLSVL.